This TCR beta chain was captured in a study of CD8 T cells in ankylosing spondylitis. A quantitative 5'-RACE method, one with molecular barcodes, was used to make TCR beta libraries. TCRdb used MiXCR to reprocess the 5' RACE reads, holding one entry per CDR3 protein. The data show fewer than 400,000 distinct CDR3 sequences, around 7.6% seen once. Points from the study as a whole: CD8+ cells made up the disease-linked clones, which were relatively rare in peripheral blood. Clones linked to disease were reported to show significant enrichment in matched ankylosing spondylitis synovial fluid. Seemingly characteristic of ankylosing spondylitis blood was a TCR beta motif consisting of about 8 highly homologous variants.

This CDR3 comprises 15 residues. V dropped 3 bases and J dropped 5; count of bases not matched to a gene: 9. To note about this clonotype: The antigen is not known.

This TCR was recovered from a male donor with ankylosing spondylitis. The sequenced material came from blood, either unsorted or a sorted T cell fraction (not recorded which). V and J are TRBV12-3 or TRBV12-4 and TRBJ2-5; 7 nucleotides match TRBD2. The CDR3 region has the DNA TGTGCCAGCAGTTTGGGGGGGGGACTTCAGGAGACCCAGTACTTC. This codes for CASSLGGGLQETQYF.